This T cell receptor beta chain is from a study of STAT5B mutations in CD4+ large granular lymphocyte leukemia. Profiling relied on immunoSEQ multiplex PCR, and the TCRdb table lists in-frame clones only, not all of them. This table has 25,000 to 35,000 clones, 78% appearing once. Germline lookup yields CDR1 SEHNR and CDR2 FQNEAQ (reference sequence). The CDR3 runs to 16 residues. V was shortened by 1 base and J by 5 bases, with 17 bases between the two germline ends. Sequencing was done on a sample of CD4+ T cells from blood buffy coats. The chain employs TRBV7-9 and TRBJ2-5; D uncertain. The sequence derives from a human donor in good health. The CDR3 protein is CASSLVLLRAQETQYF. The DNA of the CDR3 is TGTGCCAGCAGCTTAGTCCTGCTGCGCGCCCAGGAGACCCAGTACTTC.